Listed below are T cell receptor beta chains from one sample, sequenced in a study of regulatory T cells in long-lasting Graves disease. TCRdb independently ran MiXCR on the multiplex PCR reads; one entry per CDR3 protein. The data hold about 660,000 distinct CDR3 sequences, with about 32% observed a single time. This specimen was peripheral blood mononuclear cells (PBMCs), taken when the disease was refractory, from a patient treated with antithyroid drugs. These receptors came from a female donor with Graves disease. CDR3s include the opening cysteine and the closing phenylalanine or tryptophan. A D gene is named only where the DNA matches it firmly. Some rows mark clone size as missing; the rest say once, few, many or name a class of expanded clone.

TGTGCCAGTAGTATTCGGCGGATCATGAACACTGAAGCTTTCTTT CASSIRRIMNTEAFF TRBJ1-1 TRBV19 . few
TGTGCCAGCGGGCGGGACAGGGCTGCACCCAATCAGCCCCAGCATTTT CASGRDRAAPNQPQHF TRBJ1-5 TRBV6-1 TRBD1 .
TGTGCCAGTAGCCAGGTGCCGGGCAATCAGCCCCAGCATTTT CASSQVPGNQPQHF TRBJ1-5 TRBV19 . .
TGTGCCAGCACCCAGGACGGACCGGTCCAGCCCCAGCATTTT CASTQDGPVQPQHF TRBJ1-5 TRBV12-3/TRBV12-4 . few
TGTGCCAGCAGTCCAGAGACTAGCGGGAGGGCGGAGACCCAGTACTTC CASSPETSGRAETQYF TRBJ2-5 TRBV12-3/TRBV12-4 TRBD2 many
TGTGCCAGCAGTTACTCTCGGACAGGGGAAAATCAGCCCCAGCATTTT CASSYSRTGENQPQHF TRBJ1-5 TRBV6-5 TRBD1 .
TGTGCCAGCACCCCATGGGGAACGAACACTGAAGCTTTCTTT CASTPWGTNTEAFF TRBJ1-1 TRBV9 . .
TGTGCCAGCAGCTTAACCGGGACAGTAGAGACCCAGTACTTC CASSLTGTVETQYF TRBJ2-5 TRBV11-2 TRBD1 many
TGTGCCAGCAGCTTGGAGCGGCGGAGGACTGAAGCTTTCTTT CASSLERRRTEAFF TRBJ1-1 TRBV28 . .
TGTGCCACCAGCAGAACCCGGACACAGGGGGCCAATCAGCCCCAGCATTTT CATSRTRTQGANQPQHF TRBJ1-5 TRBV15 TRBD1 few
TGTGCCAGCAGCTTCGGGACAGGGCCCTCCTACGAGCAGTACTTC CASSFGTGPSYEQYF TRBJ2-7 TRBV11-2 TRBD1 .
TGTGCCAGCAGCTCCCTAGGTCGCTCGGATGGTAACTATGGCTACACCTTC CASSSLGRSDGNYGYTF TRBJ1-2 TRBV13 . few
TGTGCCAGCAGCCAATTAACGGGGGGATCGCAAGAGACCCAGTACTTC CASSQLTGGSQETQYF TRBJ2-5 TRBV3-1 TRBD2 .
TGTGCCATCAGTGATGGGGGAGGGGGTACGCAGTATTTT CAISDGGGGTQYF TRBJ2-3 TRBV10-3 . .
TGTGCCAGCAGCTCGGACAGGGGGCAAGGGGAGCAGTACTTC CASSSDRGQGEQYF TRBJ2-7 TRBV11-2 TRBD1 few
TGTGCCAGCAGCCAAGATCCCTACGAGCAGTACTTC CASSQDPYEQYF TRBJ2-7 TRBV14 . .
TGTGCCAGCAGCCCAACCTCTCAGGGGGAACATCAGCCCCAGCATTTT CASSPTSQGEHQPQHF TRBJ1-5 TRBV12-3/TRBV12-4 TRBD1 many
TGTGCCAGCAGTAACACAGGGAGAGGCACTGAAGCTTTCTTT CASSNTGRGTEAFF TRBJ1-1 TRBV25-1 . .
TGTGCCAGTAGCAACGGGGCGGGAGCGAGATACGAGCAGTACTTC CASSNGAGARYEQYF TRBJ2-7 TRBV19 TRBD2 .
TGCAGTGCTAGGGCCGGACAGGGGAATTCACCCCTCCACTTT CSARAGQGNSPLHF TRBJ1-6 TRBV20-1 TRBD1 .
TGTGCCAGCAGCGTAGGGGCGGAAGAGGATCAGCCCCAGCATTTT CASSVGAEEDQPQHF TRBJ1-5 TRBV9 . .
TGTGCCAGCAGCCTAAGACCATCCGGGACAGGGGGCAATCAGCCCCAGCATTTT CASSLRPSGTGGNQPQHF TRBJ1-5 TRBV3-1 TRBD1 once
TGTGCCAGCAGTCGCCGGAGCCCTGAAGCTTTCTTT CASSRRSPEAFF TRBJ1-1 TRBV12-3/TRBV12-4 . few
TGTGCCATCAGTGAGCAGGATAGAGGCGGCAATCAGCCCCAGCATTTT CAISEQDRGGNQPQHF TRBJ1-5 TRBV10-3 . few
TGCGCCAGCACGAAGCGGTCGACCGGGGAGCTGTTTTTT CASTKRSTGELFF TRBJ2-2 TRBV5-1 . many
TGTGCCAGCAGTTACTCGACAGGGGGCCAGAATGGCCACACCTTC CASSYSTGGQNGHTF TRBJ1-2 TRBV6-5 TRBD1 .
TGTGCCAGCAGTTACCGACAGGGTCTCAGACAATACGAGCAGTACTTC CASSYRQGLRQYEQYF TRBJ2-7 TRBV12-3/TRBV12-4 TRBD1 .
TGTGCCTGGAGTATCCGGGATGGAAGCTACGAGCAGTACTTC CAWSIRDGSYEQYF TRBJ2-7 TRBV30 . few
TGTGCCAGCACCCGGACAGGGATCTATGGCTACACCTTC CASTRTGIYGYTF TRBJ1-2 TRBV6-1 TRBD1 .
TGCAGCGTTTCGACGGTCTCGGGAAACACCATATATTTT CSVSTVSGNTIYF TRBJ1-3 TRBV29-1 . .
TGTGCCAGCAGTTACTCGAACCCGTTTGAACCCCAGCATTTT CASSYSNPFEPQHF TRBJ1-5 TRBV6-9 . few
TGTGCCAGCAGCTTAGCGCGCGGGACAGGTAGCAATCAGCCCCAGCATTTT CASSLARGTGSNQPQHF TRBJ1-5 TRBV7-9 TRBD1 .
TGCAGCGTTGGGGAGCCGGGGGGGGCCGGTGAAAAACTGTTTTTT CSVGEPGGAGEKLFF TRBJ1-4 TRBV29-1 . .
TGCGCCAGCAGCTTGACGGGACCCAACCGGGAGCAGTACTTC CASSLTGPNREQYF TRBJ2-7 TRBV5-1 . few
TGTGCCAGCAGTGAACGGACAGGGACGAATCAGCCCCAGCATTTT CASSERTGTNQPQHF TRBJ1-5 TRBV2 TRBD1 few
TGTGCCAGCAGTCGGGACGCGACGCTTGGGGAGACCCAGTACTTC CASSRDATLGETQYF TRBJ2-5 TRBV6-2/TRBV6-3 . .
TGTGCCAGCAGCTCCCGGACAGGGGGTGATGGCTACACCTTC CASSSRTGGDGYTF TRBJ1-2 TRBV7-3 TRBD1 few
TGTGCCAGCAGCCAAGATTGGGGGGAAGGCACAAGGGAGACCCAGTACTTC CASSQDWGEGTRETQYF TRBJ2-5 TRBV14 . .
TGTGCCAGCAGCCCCCTCCGGAGTACCGGGGAGCTGTTTTTT CASSPLRSTGELFF TRBJ2-2 TRBV2 . few
TGTGCCTGGAGTGTTTCGGCGGCGGGCACTGAAGCTTTCTTT CAWSVSAAGTEAFF TRBJ1-1 TRBV30 . .
TGTGCCAGCAGCGCCCGACTAGCGAGCTCCTACAATGAGCAGTTCTTC CASSARLASSYNEQFF TRBJ2-1 TRBV11-1 TRBD2 .
TGTGCCAGCGACGGCGGGACTGAGGACATTCAGTACTTC CASDGGTEDIQYF TRBJ2-4 TRBV2 . many
TGTGCCAGCTCAGGGACAGGAGGGGACACTGAAGCTTTCTTT CASSGTGGDTEAFF TRBJ1-1 TRBV18 TRBD1 .
TGTGCCAGCAGTCCCGGAGATAGCGGGACGGTCACCGGGGAGCTGTTTTTT CASSPGDSGTVTGELFF TRBJ2-2 TRBV27 TRBD2 few
TGTGCCAGCAGTTTAGGGGGGAAACTACACCAAGAGACCCAGTACTTC CASSLGGKLHQETQYF TRBJ2-5 TRBV12-3/TRBV12-4 . many
TGTGCCAGCAGATCCGACCCGAGGGGCAATCAGCCCCAGCATTTT CASRSDPRGNQPQHF TRBJ1-5 TRBV6-1 . .
TGTGCCATCAGTGACGGGACTGGATCGGACTTC CAISDGTGSDF TRBJ2-7 TRBV10-3 . .
TGTGCCAGTAATAACGACCCTAACTATGGCTACACCTTC CASNNDPNYGYTF TRBJ1-2 TRBV19 . few
TGTGCCAGCAGGAGCCCCAATCAGCCCCAGCATTTT CASRSPNQPQHF TRBJ1-5 TRBV28 . .
TGTGCCAGCAGGTTATACCCATGGCGGGGGGGTGTCACTGAAGCTTTCTTT CASRLYPWRGGVTEAFF TRBJ1-1 TRBV28 . few
TGCGCCAGTAAGCTAGCGGGAGTTGAGACCCAGTACTTC CASKLAGVETQYF TRBJ2-5 TRBV5-1 TRBD2 many
TGCAGCGTTGATACCCGGGGGAGCTCCTACGAGCAGTACTTC CSVDTRGSSYEQYF TRBJ2-7 TRBV29-1 . .
TGTGCCAGCAGTCCCGGACAGGGTGATCAGCCCCAGCATTTT CASSPGQGDQPQHF TRBJ1-5 TRBV6-1 TRBD1 many
TGTGCCAGTAGTATTTTGAACACTGAAGCTTTCTTT CASSILNTEAFF TRBJ1-1 TRBV19 . many
TGCAGTGCTAGAGGACAGGGTCTAAGGGGCTACACCTTC CSARGQGLRGYTF TRBJ1-2 TRBV20-1 TRBD1 .
TGTGCCAGCAGTTTATGCCCCGGGGAAAATGACCTAGCCAAAAACATTCAGTACTTC CASSLCPGENDLAKNIQYF TRBJ2-4 TRBV28 . once
TGTGCCAGTAGCCTAAGTATTAGCATTGAGACCCAGTACTTC CASSLSISIETQYF TRBJ2-5 TRBV19 . .